This T cell receptor (beta chain) was recorded in a study of PD-L1 blockade in urothelial cancer. Study-wide background: Blood was analyzed 3 weeks (second dose) and 6 weeks after treatment start.

Trimming took off 6 bases at V and 7 bases at J, with 15 bases between the two ends. CDR3 size: 14 residues. Looked up from germline, CDR1 is SNHLY and CDR2 is FYNNEI. Time point here: pretreatment peripheral blood. TCRdb's copy holds only in-frame clones and misses some; the assay was immunoSEQ multiplex PCR. The repertoire holds roughly 49,000 clones, with about 86% as singletons. This clone was recorded only once. The sequencing here drew on PBMCs, taken around atezolizumab (anti-PD-L1) treatment. The receptor was isolated from a man in his 60s with urothelial cancer. The chain joins TRBV2 to TRBJ1-4; unclear D gene. Here the CDR3 DNA reads TGTGCCAGCAGCGGGTTCCGTGGAGGTGAAAAACTGTTTTTT. Translating it yields CASSGFRGGEKLFF.